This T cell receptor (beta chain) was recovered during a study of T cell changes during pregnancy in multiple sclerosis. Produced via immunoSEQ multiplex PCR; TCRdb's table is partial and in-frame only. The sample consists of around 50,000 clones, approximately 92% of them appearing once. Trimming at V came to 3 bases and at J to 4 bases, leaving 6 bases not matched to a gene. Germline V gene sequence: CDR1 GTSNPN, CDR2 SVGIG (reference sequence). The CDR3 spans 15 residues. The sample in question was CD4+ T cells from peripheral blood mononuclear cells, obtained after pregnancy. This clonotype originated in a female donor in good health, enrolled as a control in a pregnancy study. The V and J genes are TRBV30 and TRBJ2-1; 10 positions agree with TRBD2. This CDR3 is CAWRGAGGRYNEQFF. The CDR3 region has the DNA TGTGCCTGGAGAGGAGCGGGGGGGCGTTACAATGAGCAGTTCTTC.